This TCR beta chain was obtained from a study of blood T cell repertoires in COVID-19. Repertoires were generated with immunoSEQ multiplex PCR, while TCRdb's copy carries only in-frame clones and drops some. Of about 190,000 clones listed, approximately 84% are singletons. The study drew participants aged about 18 to 89 years from about two dozen US areas. Clinical history reported by participants formed the basis on which cohorts were assigned. Cohort 3 recovered donors had two negative PCRs, clearance, or symptom resolution. V was clipped by 4 bases and J by 3 bases, with 16 bases between them. Germline assignment: CDR1 LNHDA and CDR2 SQIVND (reference sequence). This CDR3 contains 16 residues.

The clonotype originates from a woman aged 30 to 39 who had recovered from COVID-19. V gene TRBV19 combines with J gene TRBJ2-1; tentatively, D is TRBD1 (6 bases). The source material was PBMCs or T cells enriched from blood (not recorded which). CDR3 sequence: CASSKIGDNLYNEQFF. CDR3 nucleotides: TGTGCCAGTAGTAAAATTGGGGACAACCTCTACAATGAGCAGTTCTTC.